This TCR beta chain was observed in a study of OX40 agonist ivuxolimab in advanced cancers. Across the study: The drug used for patients, ivuxolimab, was an agonistic anti-OX40 (CD134) antibody. Study outcomes and limitations: On average, CD8+ T cells showed a greater number of expanded clones than CD4+. Low normalized T-cell clonal expansion was also seen in some nonresponders.

As concerns this clone: Its antigen is unknown.

Germline lookup yields CDR1 WSHSY and CDR2 SAAADI. V lost 5 bases to trimming and J lost 6 bases; unmatched junction nucleotides: 5. The CDR3 is 15 residues long. The data were produced by immunoSEQ multiplex PCR, yet TCRdb's version contains in-frame clones alone and is incomplete. The sample has more than 70,000 clones, 89% seen once. Here the sequenced sample was CD4+ or CD8+ T cells sorted from blood, taken in a trial of the OX40 agonist ivuxolimab. The chain employs TRBV10-2 and TRBJ2-2, with 11 bases matching TRBD2. The source of this sequence is an adult with an advanced solid tumor such as melanoma, head and neck, liver or kidney cancer. CDR3 residues: CASSRVSGGAGELFF. The CDR3 bases are TGCGCCAGCAGTCGGGTTAGCGGGGGGGCCGGGGAGCTGTTTTTT.